The subject of this entry is one T cell receptor (beta chain). This sample stems from a study of identical twins. In TCRdb, the 5' RACE reads were re-called with MiXCR into one record per CDR3 protein. The sample has about 730,000 distinct CDR3 sequences, about 20% seen once. There are 13 residues in the CDR3. Looked up from germline, CDR1 is MNHNS and CDR2 is SASEGT. V lost 7 bases to trimming and J lost 9 bases; unmatched junction nucleotides: 9. There were only healthy Caucasians among the donors. In addition, the sample was reused for a study of T cells expressing NK-cell markers. That source notes: It was still unclear whether expanded NKG2C+ T cell clones were HCMV specific.

The receptor's source is a woman younger than 35 in good health. The chain links TRBV6-1 to TRBJ2-4; 7 positions agree with TRBD1. What was sequenced was PBMCs. The CDR3 reads CASTSTGTGIQYF. CDR3 in DNA: TGTGCCAGCACCTCGACAGGGACGGGCATTCAGTACTTC.